One TCR beta chain is described in this entry. The data stem from a study of technical replicates of blood from a handful of donors. V lost 2 bases and J lost 8; bases outside the gene matches: 9. CDR3 size: 16 residues. Germline values: CDR1 SNHLY, CDR2 FYNNEI. Measured with immunoSEQ multiplex PCR; TCRdb has only the in-frame clones, and not every one. This sample carries 60,000 or so clones, more than 75% of them seen once, and the ten largest clones take 4.5% to 6.5%. This clonotype originated in a human donor in good health. Some clones in this sample may be carry-over from other donors' samples. The V and J genes are TRBV2 and TRBJ1-6, with 7 bases matching TRBD1. What was sequenced was PBMCs. The CDR3 sequence: CASSELTGRSDSPLHF. The CDR3 nucleotides are TGTGCCAGCAGTGAATTGACAGGGAGGTCGGATTCACCCCTCCACTTT.